This is a list of T cell receptor beta chains from one sample in a study of blood T cell repertoires in COVID-19. Data came from immunoSEQ multiplex PCR; TCRdb stores just in-frame clones and leaves some out. The table has about 250,000 clones, under 90% seen once; the top ten hold less than 20%. The sequenced material came from PBMCs or T cells enriched from blood (not recorded which). The receptors stem from a man between 18 and 35 years old who had recovered from COVID-19. CDR3s include the opening cysteine and the closing phenylalanine or tryptophan. Each record gives: clone size, V gene, D gene, J gene, CDR3 DNA, CDR3 protein. D genes are given only for firm matches. Size is omitted from some rows. Given values are once, few, many or a class for expanded clones.

size: -
V: TRBV25-1
D: -
J: TRBJ1-2
DNA: TGTGCCAGCAGTGGGTGGAGTAATAACTATGGCTACACCTTC
CDR3: CASSGWSNNYGYTF

size: once
V: TRBV6-5
D: TRBD1
J: TRBJ1-5
DNA: TGTGCCAGCAGGGACAGGGCTGTACTCTATCAGCCCCAGCATTTT
CDR3: CASRDRAVLYQPQHF

size: -
V: TRBV9
D: -
J: TRBJ1-1
DNA: TGTGCCAGCAGCTTAACAGGGACATTCATGAACACTGAAGCTTTCTTT
CDR3: CASSLTGTFMNTEAFF

size: -
V: TRBV5-1
D: TRBD1
J: TRBJ2-7
DNA: TGCGCCAGCAGCTCCGGACAGGGGGTCGAGCAGTACTTT
CDR3: CASSSGQGVEQYF

size: -
V: TRBV7-9
D: -
J: TRBJ2-5
DNA: TGTGCCAGCAGCTTAGCACTTAGTCAAGAGACCCAGTACTTC
CDR3: CASSLALSQETQYF

size: -
V: TRBV4-1
D: -
J: TRBJ2-2
DNA: TGCGCCAGCAGTATTTGGGGGGCGAACACCGGGGAGCTGTTTTTT
CDR3: CASSIWGANTGELFF

size: -
V: TRBV10-3
D: TRBD1
J: TRBJ2-7
DNA: TGTGCCATCAGTGGAGAGACAGGGTACTACGAGCAGTACTTC
CDR3: CAISGETGYYEQYF

size: -
V: TRBV19
D: -
J: TRBJ2-2
DNA: TGTGCCAGTAGTACAGCGGGCGGGGAGCTGTTTTTT
CDR3: CASSTAGGELFF

size: -
V: TRBV30
D: -
J: TRBJ2-2
DNA: TGTGCCTGGAGGACTCCCGGGGAGCTGTTTTTT
CDR3: CAWRTPGELFF

size: -
V: TRBV7-9
D: -
J: TRBJ2-5
DNA: TGTGCCAGCAGCTTAACGGTCGCGGTTGAGACCCAGTACTTC
CDR3: CASSLTVAVETQYF

size: -
V: TRBV11-3
D: -
J: TRBJ1-1
DNA: TGTGCCAGCAGCTCGACAGTTCCTATGAACACTGAAGCTTTCTTT
CDR3: CASSSTVPMNTEAFF

size: -
V: TRBV23-1
D: -
J: TRBJ1-5
DNA: TGCGCCAGCAGTCAAACCTTCTGGGGAGATCAGCCCCAGCATTTT
CDR3: CASSQTFWGDQPQHF

size: -
V: TRBV14
D: TRBD1
J: TRBJ2-7
DNA: TGTGCCAGCAGCCCCAACCCCGGGGACAGCGAGCAGTACTTC
CDR3: CASSPNPGDSEQYF

size: once
V: TRBV3-1/TRBV3-2
D: TRBD1
J: TRBJ1-1
DNA: TGTGCCAGCAGCCAGTTACAGGGGATCACCACTGAAGCTTTCTTT
CDR3: CASSQLQGITTEAFF

size: -
V: TRBV6-5
D: -
J: TRBJ2-4
DNA: TGTGCCAGCAGTTCAGGACAGTTCTTCAAAAACATTCAGTACTTC
CDR3: CASSSGQFFKNIQYF

size: -
V: TRBV28
D: TRBD1
J: TRBJ2-2
DNA: TGTGCCAGTTCCGGGACAGTAGGTGCTGTCGGGGAGCTGTTTTTT
CDR3: CASSGTVGAVGELFF

size: -
V: TRBV6-5
D: TRBD1
J: TRBJ2-3
DNA: TGTGCCAGCAGCGCCGGGACAGGGGTCACAGATACGCAGTATTTT
CDR3: CASSAGTGVTDTQYF

size: -
V: TRBV9
D: -
J: TRBJ2-5
DNA: TGTGCCAGCAGCGTCGGAGGGCAGGGTCGGGAGACCCAGTACTTC
CDR3: CASSVGGQGRETQYF

size: -
V: TRBV20-1
D: TRBD2
J: TRBJ2-2
DNA: TGCAGTGCTAGTCGGTCTAGCGGGGGGGCCGCCGGGGAGCTGTTTTTT
CDR3: CSASRSSGGAAGELFF

size: -
V: TRBV18
D: TRBD1
J: TRBJ1-4
DNA: TGTGCCAGCTCACCAAGGCAACAGGGGGCAACTAATGAAAAACTGTTTTTT
CDR3: CASSPRQQGATNEKLFF

size: few
V: TRBV6-4
D: TRBD1
J: TRBJ2-1
DNA: TGTGCCAGCAGTGATGGGACAGGGGGAAATGAGCAGTTCTTC
CDR3: CASSDGTGGNEQFF

size: -
V: TRBV5-1
D: TRBD1
J: TRBJ1-1
DNA: TGCGCCAGCAGCGACAGGGGGGTTTTGGACACTGAAGCTTTCTTT
CDR3: CASSDRGVLDTEAFF

size: -
V: TRBV18
D: TRBD1
J: TRBJ1-5
DNA: TGTGCCAGCTCACCACCGGGACAGCTTAGCAATCAGCCCCAGCATTTT
CDR3: CASSPPGQLSNQPQHF

size: -
V: TRBV3-1/TRBV3-2
D: TRBD2
J: TRBJ2-1
DNA: TGTGCCAGCAGCCAAGAGAGACTAGCGGGCCACTACAATGAGCAGTTCTTC
CDR3: CASSQERLAGHYNEQFF

size: few
V: TRBV5-1
D: TRBD2
J: TRBJ2-1
DNA: TGCGCCAGCAGCCCATACCTAAGCGGGGGGGCCGCCAATGAGCAGTTCTTC
CDR3: CASSPYLSGGAANEQFF